This T cell receptor (beta chain) was sequenced for a study of radiotherapy plus CTLA-4 blockade in lung cancer. Study-wide background: In approximately 17% of patients, objective responses were seen; approximately 30% had disease control. Study results and limitations: TCR clones originating in tumors grew in number in blood after radiotherapy plus ipilimumab. Strongest reported response predictors: early blood clone changes and post-radiation interferon-beta.

With respect to this clone: Its antigen is not identified.

The V gene lost 1 base and the J gene lost 1 base, with 10 bases spanning the gap. Per germline, CDR1 SNHLY and CDR2 FYNNEI. This CDR3 region has 16 residues. Profiling relied on immunoSEQ multiplex PCR, and the TCRdb table lists in-frame clones only, not all of them. Of fewer than 140,000 clones in the sample, 85% to 90% were seen once. Alongside CTLA-4 blockade with ipilimumab, patients with chemo-refractory metastatic non-small-cell lung cancer received focal radiation. V and J are TRBV2 and TRBJ2-2, with D possibly being TRBD1 (5 bases). This sequence originates from a human donor with non-small cell lung cancer that progressed on radiotherapy plus ipilimumab. Some clones in this sample may be carry-over from other donors' samples. The sequences come from peripheral blood, collected from a patient treated with radiotherapy plus ipilimumab. In DNA, the CDR3 is TGTGCCAGCAGTGAAGTAGGGGCAGGGAACACCGGGGAGCTGTTTTTT. Protein: CASSEVGAGNTGELFF.